The 19 T cell receptor beta chains listed next were all sequenced from one sample in a study of tumor-infiltrating lymphocytes in primary liver carcinoma. Production of TCR beta cDNA used roughly 500 ng total RNA together with a constant-region primer. Library construction for TCR beta comprised three nested multiplex PCR rounds performed with slightly modified ARM-PCR. Amplification in the first two PCR rounds was performed using TRBV1-TRBV30 forward primers and a C-beta reverse primer for approximately 10 cycles each. TCRdb independently ran MiXCR on the multiplex PCR reads; one entry per CDR3 protein. The table includes about 180,000 distinct CDR3 sequences, 60% detected once. In addition to blood RNA drawn from unsorted whole blood, germline DNA was extracted. Sequencing was carried out using peripheral blood. The receptors shown here come from a man aged 35 to 55 with primary liver carcinoma and hepatitis B virus infection.

The chain employs TRBV7-8 and TRBJ2-1; D unresolved. Germline V gives CDR1 SGHVS, CDR2 FQNEAQ. CDR3 length: 14 amino acids. V was clipped by 3 bases and J by 8 bases, with 14 bases between them. The CDR3 reads CASSFGPTLDEQFF. CDR3 bases: TGTGCCAGCAGCTTCGGACCCACGCTCGATGAGCAGTTCTTC.

As concerns this clonotype: This CDR3 fails to terminate in the conserved phenylalanine or tryptophan, so it likely reflects a read error. The J gene is TRBJ2-5, the V gene TRBV29-1, with TRBD1 as a possible D gene (7 bases). V was cut by 6 bases and J by 2 bases, with 13 bases left in between. CDR1 and CDR2 (germline): SQVTM, ANQGSEA. This CDR3 region has 13 residues. The CDR3 spells CSVGPGGQETQYL. For the CDR3, the DNA is TGCAGCGTCGGGCCAGGGGGGCAAGAGACCCAGTACTTA.

To note about this clonotype: A much larger clone lies one base from this, so it may be a read error. Here the CDR3 omits its conserved ending phenylalanine or tryptophan, so a read error is the likely source. The chain employs TRBV11-2 and TRBJ1-2; TRBD1 matches at 8 bases. With V trimmed by 5 bases and J by 7 bases, 3 bases remained unmatched. The germline gives CDR1 SGHAT, CDR2 FQNNGV. This CDR3 has 12 amino acids. The CDR3 protein is CASSKGQGGYTS. The CDR3 coding sequence is TGTGCCAGCAGCAAAGGACAGGGTGGCTACACCTCC.

The sample holds one count of this clonotype. A much larger clonotype is one base distant, so this may be a read error. This rearrangement joins TRBV12-3 or TRBV12-4 to TRBJ2-1, with 9 bases that match TRBD2. CDR3 size: 15 residues. CDR3 residues: CASTPGAGGHNEQSF. The CDR3 nucleotides are TGTGCCAGCACCCCAGGAGCGGGAGGTCACAATGAGCAGTCCTTC.

The rearrangement joins TRBV4-2 to TRBJ2-6, with unresolved D. The CDR3 has 16 residues. The germline V and J ends were trimmed by 0 bases and 0 bases, with 6 bases remaining between them. Germline CDR1 is LGHNA and CDR2 is YNFKEQ. In nucleotides, the CDR3 is TGTGCCAGCAGCCAAGATGAAGCCTCTGGGGCCAACGTCCTGACTTTC. Translating gives CASSQDEASGANVLTF.

This clonotype was counted only a few times. The rearrangement links TRBV14 to TRBJ2-7; TRBD2 agrees at 9 bases. Per germline, CDR1 SGHDN and CDR2 FVKESK. The junction had 2 bases not matched to a gene; V was cut back by 2 bases and J by 0 bases. This CDR3 is built from 15 residues. The CDR3 here is CASSQIAGVSYEQYF. The CDR3 DNA is TGTGCCAGCAGCCAAATAGCGGGAGTCTCCTACGAGCAGTACTTC. The full variable domain, rest sourced from reference TRBV14 and TRBJ2-7, is EAGVTQFPSHSVIEKGQTVTLRCDPISGHDNLYWYRRVMGKEIKFLLHFVKESKQDESGMPNNRFLAERTGGTYSTLKVQPAELEDSGVYFCASSQIAGVSYEQYFGPGTRLTVT.

With regard to this clonotype: Germline and junction disagree at one end, which may indicate a read error. J is TRBJ2-3 and V is TRBV11-2, with TRBD2 matching over 12 bases. Germline V gives CDR1 SGHAT, CDR2 FQNNGV. The CDR3 consists of 15 residues. This CDR3 is CAGSPTSGREPMQYF. The CDR3 nucleotides are TGTGCCGGCAGCCCGACTAGCGGGAGAGAGCCTATGCAGTATTTC.

The sample holds one count of this clonotype. The V and J genes are TRBV6-1 and TRBJ1-4, with D possibly being TRBD1 (6 bases). The CDR3 length is 12 residues. Germline assignment: CDR1 MNHNS and CDR2 SASEGT. Trimming stripped 8 bases from V and 6 bases from J, with 10 bases between. In DNA form, the CDR3 reads TGTGCCAGCTGCTACAGGGATGAAAAACTGTTTTTT. This encodes CASCYRDEKLFF.

This clonotype was seen once. One end of the junction varies from germline; a read error may be responsible. The V call is TRBV28, the J call TRBJ2-6; TRBD1 matches 9 bases. Per germline, CDR1 MDHEN and CDR2 SYDVKM. The CDR3 has 14 residues. CDR3 residues: CASRRQGGAYVLTF. The DNA for the CDR3 is TGTGCCAGCAGGCGACAGGGGGGGGCCTACGTCCTGACTTTC.

This chain connects TRBV6-1 to TRBJ1-1; the D is unclear. The V gene's germline CDR1 is MNHNS and CDR2 SASEGT. This CDR3 comprises 14 residues. Between the trimmed V and J ends, which lost 6 bases and 4 bases, there was a span of 15 bases. Here the CDR3 reads CASRPSGPGTEAFF. In DNA form, the CDR3 reads TGTGCCAGCAGACCCTCCGGACCGGGCACTGAAGCTTTCTTT.

The chain uses TRBV11-2 and TRBJ2-3; D is unclear. The V and J ends lost 2 bases and 7 bases respectively, with 10 bases between them. The CDR3 extends over 13 amino acids. From germline, CDR1 is SGHAT and CDR2 FQNNGV. The DNA of the CDR3 is TGTGCCAGCAGCTTAACCCGCGTGAATACGCAGTATTTT. Its translation: CASSLTRVNTQYF.

Comments on this clonotype: This could be a read error, since a much larger clone is one nucleotide away. The chain has TRBV29-1 and TRBJ2-1; no definite D call. The V end lost 3 bases, the J end lost 4 bases, and 22 bases lay between the germline ends. Germline V lookup: CDR1 SQVTM, CDR2 ANQGSEA. The CDR3 covers 17 residues. The CDR3 sequence is CSVDSSVNSYWYNEQFF. The CDR3 nucleotides are TGCAGCGTTGATTCCAGCGTGAACTCCTATTGGTACAATGAGCAGTTCTTC.

Only one count was recorded for this clonotype. One end of the junction varies from germline; a read error may be responsible. This rearrangement joins TRBV6-2 or TRBV6-3 to TRBJ2-7; D possibly corresponds to TRBD2 (5 bases). Germline-derived CDR1 and CDR2 are MNHEY and SVGEGT. CDR3 length equals 14 residues. Written as DNA, the CDR3 is TGTGCCAGCTCCCCCCGGCCGGGGTCCTACGAGCAGTGCTTC. Protein product: CASSPRPGSYEQCF.

This clonotype has only one observation. At one end the junction does not follow the germline gene, possibly because of a read error. J is TRBJ2-5 and V is TRBV6-1; no reliable D call. The CDR3 is 14 amino acids. Germline CDR1 is MNHNS and CDR2 is SASEGT. The CDR3 sequence is CANSEDPRKETQYF. CDR3 in DNA: TGTGCCAACAGTGAGGATCCACGGAAAGAGACCCAGTACTTC.

The V call is TRBV10-1, the J call TRBJ2-1, with D tentatively TRBD2 (6 bases). With 4 bases removed from V and 3 bases from J, the gap between germline ends came to 25 bases. From germline, CDR1 is WNHNN and CDR2 SYGVQD (reference sequence). The CDR3 spans 19 residues. The DNA for the CDR3 is TGCGCCAGCAGTGCAAACCGGGACTTCATCTCGAACCTCTACAATGAGCAGTTCTTC. It yields the protein CASSANRDFISNLYNEQFF.

This clonotype showed up just once. Just one base apart from a much larger clone, this may be a read error. The chain links TRBV11-2 to TRBJ2-1; a weak D match, TRBD2 (6 bases). V gave up 8 bases and J gave up 0 bases, with 26 bases separating them. Germline assignment: CDR1 SGHAT and CDR2 FQNNGV. This CDR3 contains 19 residues. The CDR3 sequence: CASHTWGRAASVSYNEQFF. The DNA of the CDR3 is TGTGCCAGCCATACCTGGGGACGCGCGGCTAGCGTCTCCTACAATGAGCAGTTCTTC.

This clonotype has a single count. Its ends do not fully match the called genes, so a read error is possible. V gene TRBV11-2 combines with J gene TRBJ1-5; D remains unclear. The CDR3 extends over 13 amino acids. Germline assignment: CDR1 SGHAT and CDR2 FQNNGV. The CDR3 region is CTSSLGLHQPQHF. CDR3 bases: TGTACCAGCAGCTTAGGACTTCACCAACCCCAGCATTTT.

This clonotype was observed a single time. The conserved phenylalanine or tryptophan normally closing the CDR3 is absent here, so this likely arose from a read error. The rearrangement joins TRBV29-1 to TRBJ2-3; D remains ambiguous. The V and J ends lost 4 bases and 0 bases respectively, with 5 bases between them. Germline assignment: CDR1 SQVTM and CDR2 ANQGSEA. The length of the CDR3 is 12 residues. Here the CDR3 reads CSVVKSTDTQYL. CDR3 nucleotides: TGCAGCGTTGTTAAGAGCACAGATACGCAGTATCTT.

CDR3 sequence reads: CASSGAGTNNFYEQYF. The DNA of the CDR3 is TGTGCCAGCAGTGGGGCAGGGACTAACAATTTCTACGAGCAGTACTTC. The chain recombines TRBV28 with TRBJ2-7; 7 bases map to TRBD2. CDR3 length: 16 amino acids. Germline V CDR1 and CDR2: MDHEN, SYDVKM. Trimming removed 5 bases from V and 3 bases from J; junction bases left unmatched: 13.